The 7 T cell receptor beta chains in this list originate from one sample, sequenced in a study of blood T cell repertoires in COVID-19. The assay was immunoSEQ multiplex PCR, and TCRdb's table has in-frame clones only and misses some. The sample lists about 380,000 clones; around 84% were seen once. The sample consisted of peripheral blood. These receptors were obtained from a woman under 30 with acute or convalescent COVID-19.

This CDR3 is CASSQAISGTSTDTQYF. As DNA, the CDR3 is TGTGCCAGCAGCCAAGCGATTAGCGGGACTAGCACAGATACGCAGTATTTT. The chain uses TRBV4-2 and TRBJ2-3, with 8 bases matching TRBD2. CDR1 is LGHNA and CDR2 is YNFKEQ in the germline V gene. The CDR3 sequence is 17 residues long. The trim removed 1 base at V and 0 bases at J, leaving 6 bases unmatched.

This clone was seen a handful of times. The chain links TRBV2 to TRBJ1-5, with 8 bases fitting TRBD1. This CDR3 spans 15 amino acids. Trimming cost V 7 bases and J 3 bases; bases outside gene matches: 8. Germline loops: CDR1 SNHLY, CDR2 FYNNEI. The CDR3 sequence is CASTSGTGYNQPQHF. For the CDR3, the DNA is TGTGCCAGCACATCCGGGACAGGCTACAATCAGCCCCAGCATTTT.

The chain's CDR3 is CASSQGLIPEEKLFF. The CDR3 bases are TGTGCCAGCAGCCAGGGCTTAATCCCGGAAGAAAAACTGTTTTTT. The chain has TRBV11-2 and TRBJ1-4; possibly TRBD1 for D (5 bases). The CDR3 consists of 15 residues. Trimming pared 5 bases from V and 8 bases from J, leaving 18 bases between. Germline CDR1 SGHAT, CDR2 FQNNGV.

This chain connects TRBV4-1 to TRBJ2-1; D gene ambiguous. Per germline, CDR1 MGHRA and CDR2 YSYEKL. This CDR3 is built from 16 residues. Trimming pared 4 bases from V and 1 base from J, leaving 14 bases between. Here the CDR3 DNA reads TGCGCCAGCAGCCCCACCCTTTTGCGGTCCTACAATGAGCAGTTCTTC. As protein: CASSPTLLRSYNEQFF.

The CDR3, as DNA: TGTGCCAGCAGCCGTACAGGGTTAGGAGGAAATCAGCCCCAGCATTTT. Encoded protein: CASSRTGLGGNQPQHF. This chain joins TRBV7-8 and TRBJ1-5; the D gene is possibly TRBD1 (6 bases). Germline CDR1 is SGHVS and CDR2 is FQNEAQ. The V and J ends lost 5 bases and 4 bases respectively, with 18 bases between them. This CDR3 spans 16 amino acids.

The rearrangement links TRBV7-9 to TRBJ1-5; D not certain. The germline gives CDR1 SEHNR, CDR2 FQNEAQ (reference sequence). The CDR3 is 15 amino acids. Trimming stripped 3 bases from V and 2 bases from J, with 11 bases between. The CDR3 nucleotides are TGTGCCAGCAGCTTGGGGAGTTCACGCAATCAGCCCCAGCATTTT. Its protein product is CASSLGSSRNQPQHF.

The genes are TRBV5-1 and TRBJ1-2; D is undetermined. V lost 4 bases and J 6 bases, leaving 13 bases between the germline ends. The CDR3 runs to 13 residues. CDR1 SGHRS and CDR2 YFSETQ come from the germline V gene. The CDR3 DNA reads TGCGCCAGCAGCAGAGGCGGGGAAAATGGCTACACCTTC. Translating it yields CASSRGGENGYTF. Based on the CDR3 plus reference TRBV5-1 and TRBJ1-2, the full variable domain is KAGVTQTPRYLIKTRGQQVTLSCSPISGHRSVSWYQQTPGQGLQFLFEYFSETQRNKGNFPGRFSGRQFSNSRSEMNVSTLELGDSALYLCASSRGGENGYTFGSGTRLTVV.